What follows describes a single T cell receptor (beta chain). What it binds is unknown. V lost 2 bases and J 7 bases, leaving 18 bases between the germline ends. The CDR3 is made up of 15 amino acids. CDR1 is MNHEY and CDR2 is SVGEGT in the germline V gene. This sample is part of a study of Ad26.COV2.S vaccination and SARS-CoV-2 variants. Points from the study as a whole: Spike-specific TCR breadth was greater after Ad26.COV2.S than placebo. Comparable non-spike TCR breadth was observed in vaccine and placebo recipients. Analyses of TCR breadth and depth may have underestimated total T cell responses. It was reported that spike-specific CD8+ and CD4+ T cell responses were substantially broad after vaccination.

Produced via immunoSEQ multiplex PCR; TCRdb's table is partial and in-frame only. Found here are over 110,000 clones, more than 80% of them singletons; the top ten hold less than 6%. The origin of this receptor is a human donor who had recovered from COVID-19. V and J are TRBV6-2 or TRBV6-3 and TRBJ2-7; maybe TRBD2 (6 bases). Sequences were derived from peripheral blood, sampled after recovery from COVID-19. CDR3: CASSYVLGGSVEQYF. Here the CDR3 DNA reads TGTGCCAGCAGTTACGTCCTGGGGGGTTCTGTTGAGCAGTACTTC.